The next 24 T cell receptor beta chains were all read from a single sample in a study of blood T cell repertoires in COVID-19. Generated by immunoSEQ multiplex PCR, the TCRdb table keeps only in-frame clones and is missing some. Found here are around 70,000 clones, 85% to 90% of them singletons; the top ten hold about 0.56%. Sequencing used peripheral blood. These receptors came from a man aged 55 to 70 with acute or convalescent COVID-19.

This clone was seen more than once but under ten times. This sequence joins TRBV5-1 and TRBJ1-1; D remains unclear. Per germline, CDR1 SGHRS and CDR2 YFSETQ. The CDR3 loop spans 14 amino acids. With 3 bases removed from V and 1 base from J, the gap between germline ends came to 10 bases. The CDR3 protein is CASSSSGPNTEAFF. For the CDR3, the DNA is TGCGCCAGCAGCTCGAGCGGGCCGAACACTGAAGCTTTCTTT.

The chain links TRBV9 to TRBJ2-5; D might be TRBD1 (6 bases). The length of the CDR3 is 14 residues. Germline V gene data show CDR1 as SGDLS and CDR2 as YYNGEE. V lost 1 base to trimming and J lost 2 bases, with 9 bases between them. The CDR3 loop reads CASSVMTGQETQYF. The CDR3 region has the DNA TGTGCCAGCAGCGTAATGACAGGTCAAGAGACCCAGTACTTC. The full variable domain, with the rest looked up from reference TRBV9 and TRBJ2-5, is DSGVTQTPKHLITATGQRVTLRCSPRSGDLSVYWYQQSLDQGLQFLIQYYNGEERAKGNILERFSAQQFPDLHSELNLSSLELGDSALYFCASSVMTGQETQYFGPGTRLLVL.

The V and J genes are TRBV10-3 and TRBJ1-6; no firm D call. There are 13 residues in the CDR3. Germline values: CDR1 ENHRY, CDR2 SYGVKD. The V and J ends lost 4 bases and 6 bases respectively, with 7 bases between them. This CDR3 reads CAISAESNSPLHF. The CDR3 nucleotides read TGTGCCATCAGTGCCGAGAGTAATTCACCCCTCCACTTT.

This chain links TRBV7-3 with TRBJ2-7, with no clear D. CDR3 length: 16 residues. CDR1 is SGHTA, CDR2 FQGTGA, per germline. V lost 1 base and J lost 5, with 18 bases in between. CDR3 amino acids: CASSLNAAREGDEQYF. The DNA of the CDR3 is TGTGCCAGCAGCTTAAATGCGGCGCGCGAAGGAGACGAGCAGTACTTC.

In nucleotides, the CDR3 is TGTGCCAGCAGCAGAGGACAGGGCTACAATGAGCAGTTCTTC. Translated, it gives CASSRGQGYNEQFF. This chain joins TRBV5-5 and TRBJ2-1; 8 nucleotides line up with TRBD1. In germline, CDR1 is SGHKS, CDR2 YYEKEE (reference sequence). The CDR3 has 14 residues. The junction had 3 bases not matched to a gene; V was cut back by 4 bases and J by 3 bases.

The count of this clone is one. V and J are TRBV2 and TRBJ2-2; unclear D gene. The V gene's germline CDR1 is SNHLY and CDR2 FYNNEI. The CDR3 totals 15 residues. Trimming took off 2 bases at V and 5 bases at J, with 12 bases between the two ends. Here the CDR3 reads CASSESTPETGELFF. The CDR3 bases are TGTGCCAGCAGTGAAAGTACCCCGGAGACCGGGGAGCTGTTTTTT.

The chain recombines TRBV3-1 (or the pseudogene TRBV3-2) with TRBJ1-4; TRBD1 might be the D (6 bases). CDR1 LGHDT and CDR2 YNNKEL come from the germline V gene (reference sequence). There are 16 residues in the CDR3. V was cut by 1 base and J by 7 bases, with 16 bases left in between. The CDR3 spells CASSQASQGMTEKLFF. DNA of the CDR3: TGTGCCAGCAGCCAAGCGTCACAGGGCATGACTGAAAAACTGTTTTTT.

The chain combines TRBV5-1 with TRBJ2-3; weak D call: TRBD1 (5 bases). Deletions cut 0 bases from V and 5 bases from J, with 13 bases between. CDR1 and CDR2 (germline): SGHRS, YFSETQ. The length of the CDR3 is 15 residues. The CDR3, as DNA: TGCGCCAGCAGCTTGGTTCAGGGCCTTAGAGATACGCAGTATTTT. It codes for CASSLVQGLRDTQYF.

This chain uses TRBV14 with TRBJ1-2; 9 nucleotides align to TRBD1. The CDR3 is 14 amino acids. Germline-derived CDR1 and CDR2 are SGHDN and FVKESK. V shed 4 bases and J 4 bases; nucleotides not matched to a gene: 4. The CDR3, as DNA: TGTGCCAGCAGCCCGGGACAGGGTCCCTATGGCTACACCTTC. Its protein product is CASSPGQGPYGYTF.

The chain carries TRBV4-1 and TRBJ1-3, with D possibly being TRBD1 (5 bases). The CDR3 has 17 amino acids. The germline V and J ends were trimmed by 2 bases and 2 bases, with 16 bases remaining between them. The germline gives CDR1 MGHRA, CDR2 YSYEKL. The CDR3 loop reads CASSQHSWGGTGNTIYF. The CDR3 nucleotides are TGCGCCAGCAGCCAACACTCTTGGGGGGGAACTGGAAACACCATATATTTT.

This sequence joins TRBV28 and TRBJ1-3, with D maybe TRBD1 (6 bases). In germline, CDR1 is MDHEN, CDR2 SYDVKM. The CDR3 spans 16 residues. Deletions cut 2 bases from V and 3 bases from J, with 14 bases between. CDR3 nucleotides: TGTGCCAGCAGTTTACAGGGGACGATGATTGGAAACACCATATATTTT. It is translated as CASSLQGTMIGNTIYF. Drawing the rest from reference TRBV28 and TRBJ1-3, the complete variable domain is DVKVTQSSRYLVKRTGEKVFLECVQDMDHENMFWYRQDPGLGLRLIYFSYDVKMKEKGDIPEGYSVSREKKERFSLILESASTNQTSMYLCASSLQGTMIGNTIYFGEGSWLTVV.

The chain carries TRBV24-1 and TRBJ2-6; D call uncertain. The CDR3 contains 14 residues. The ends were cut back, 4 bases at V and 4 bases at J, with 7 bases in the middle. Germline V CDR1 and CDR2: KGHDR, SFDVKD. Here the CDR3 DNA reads TGTGCCACCAGTGAGCCCGCGGGGGCCAACGTCCTGACTTTC. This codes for CATSEPAGANVLTF.

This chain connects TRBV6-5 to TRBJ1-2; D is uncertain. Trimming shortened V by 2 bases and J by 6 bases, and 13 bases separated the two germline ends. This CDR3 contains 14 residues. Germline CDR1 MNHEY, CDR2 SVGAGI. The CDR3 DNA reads TGTGCCAGCAGTTACGAGCCCCGGTTTGATGGCTACACCTTC. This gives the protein CASSYEPRFDGYTF.

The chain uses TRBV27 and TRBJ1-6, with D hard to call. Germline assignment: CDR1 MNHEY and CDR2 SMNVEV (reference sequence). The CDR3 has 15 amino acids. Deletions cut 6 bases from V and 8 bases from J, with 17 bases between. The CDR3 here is CASSLGREAHSPLHF. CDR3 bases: TGTGCCAGCAGCCTAGGACGGGAAGCCCATTCACCCCTCCACTTT.

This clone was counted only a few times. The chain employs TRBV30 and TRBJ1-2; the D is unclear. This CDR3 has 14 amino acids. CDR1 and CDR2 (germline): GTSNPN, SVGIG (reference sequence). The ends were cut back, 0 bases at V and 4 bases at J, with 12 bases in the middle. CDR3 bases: TGTGCCTGGAGTGTACTTGAGGTTGGCTATGGCTACACCTTC. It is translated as CAWSVLEVGYGYTF.

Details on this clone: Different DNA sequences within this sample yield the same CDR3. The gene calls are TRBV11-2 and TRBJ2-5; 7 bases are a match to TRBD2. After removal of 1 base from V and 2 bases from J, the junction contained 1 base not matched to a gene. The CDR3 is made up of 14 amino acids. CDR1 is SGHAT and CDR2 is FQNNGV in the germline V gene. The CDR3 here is CASSLAGGQETQYF. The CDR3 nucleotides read TGTGCCAGCAGCTTAGCGGGAGGACAAGAGACCCAGTACTTC.

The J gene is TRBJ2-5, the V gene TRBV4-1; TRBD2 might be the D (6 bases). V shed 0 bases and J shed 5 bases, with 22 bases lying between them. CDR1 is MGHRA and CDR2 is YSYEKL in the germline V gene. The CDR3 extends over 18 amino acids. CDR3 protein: CASSQDFYNLGGRETQYF. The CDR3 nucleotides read TGCGCCAGCAGCCAAGATTTTTACAACCTTGGAGGGCGGGAGACCCAGTACTTC.

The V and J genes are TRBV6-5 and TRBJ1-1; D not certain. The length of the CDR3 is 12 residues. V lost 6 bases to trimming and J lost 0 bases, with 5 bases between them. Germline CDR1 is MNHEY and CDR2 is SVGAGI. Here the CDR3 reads CASRGLNTEAFF. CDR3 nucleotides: TGTGCCAGCAGGGGCCTGAACACTGAAGCTTTCTTT.

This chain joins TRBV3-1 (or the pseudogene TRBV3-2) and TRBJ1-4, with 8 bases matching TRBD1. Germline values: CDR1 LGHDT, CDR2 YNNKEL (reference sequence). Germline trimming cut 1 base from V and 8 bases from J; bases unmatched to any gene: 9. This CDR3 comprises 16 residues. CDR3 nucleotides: TGTGCCAGCAGCCAAGTTACAGGGGGTGGAGGAGAAAAACTGTTTTTT. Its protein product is CASSQVTGGGGEKLFF.

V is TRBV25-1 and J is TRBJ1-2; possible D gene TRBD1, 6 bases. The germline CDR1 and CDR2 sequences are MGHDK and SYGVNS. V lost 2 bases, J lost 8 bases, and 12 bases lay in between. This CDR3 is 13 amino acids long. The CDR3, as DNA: TGTGCCAGCAGTGAAGAGGGGGTATACGGCTACACCTTC. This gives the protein CASSEEGVYGYTF.

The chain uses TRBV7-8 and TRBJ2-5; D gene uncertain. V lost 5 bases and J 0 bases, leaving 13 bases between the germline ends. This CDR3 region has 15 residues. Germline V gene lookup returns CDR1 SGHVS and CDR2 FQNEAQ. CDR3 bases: TGTGCCAGCAGCCCTGTAGCCCGGTACCAAGAGACCCAGTACTTC. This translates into CASSPVARYQETQYF.

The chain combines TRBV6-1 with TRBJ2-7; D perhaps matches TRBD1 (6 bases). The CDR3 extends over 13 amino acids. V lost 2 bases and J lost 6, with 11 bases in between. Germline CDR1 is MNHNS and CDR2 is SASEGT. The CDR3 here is CASSENRVSEQYF. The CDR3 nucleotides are TGTGCCAGCAGTGAAAACAGGGTCTCCGAGCAGTACTTC.

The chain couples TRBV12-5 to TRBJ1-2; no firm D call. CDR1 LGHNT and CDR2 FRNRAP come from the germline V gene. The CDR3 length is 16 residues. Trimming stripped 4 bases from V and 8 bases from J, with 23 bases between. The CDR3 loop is CASGSPPRAGRGGYTF. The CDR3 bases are TGTGCTAGTGGTTCCCCCCCCCGTGCAGGTCGGGGAGGCTACACCTTC.

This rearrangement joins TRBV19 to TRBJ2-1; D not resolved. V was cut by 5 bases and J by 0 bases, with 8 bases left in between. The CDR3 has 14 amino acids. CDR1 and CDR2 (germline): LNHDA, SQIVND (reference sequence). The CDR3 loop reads CASSLAFSYNEQFF. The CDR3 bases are TGTGCCAGTAGTTTGGCCTTCTCCTACAATGAGCAGTTCTTC. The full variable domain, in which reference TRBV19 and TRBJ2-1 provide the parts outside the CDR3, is DGGITQSPKYLFRKEGQNVTLSCEQNLNHDAMYWYRQDPGQGLRLIYYSQIVNDFQKGDIAEGYSVSREKKESFPLTVTSAQKNPTAFYLCASSLAFSYNEQFFGPGTRLTVL.